This record covers a single T cell receptor beta chain. Its specificity is unknown. The CDR3 sequence is 15 residues long. The V gene end was trimmed by 7 bases and the J gene end by 3 bases; junction bases not matched to a gene: 11. CDR1 and CDR2 (germline): SNHLY, FYNNEI. The PCR had 60 Vbeta and 13 Jbeta primers. TCRdb's copy holds only in-frame clones and misses some; the assay was immunoSEQ multiplex PCR. The repertoire has 90,000 to 100,000 clones, about 80% of them found once; the top ten carry approximately 2%. This specimen comes from a study of cytomegalovirus exposure and HLA in healthy donors. Regarding the study as a whole: Reported results showed that the classifier diagnosed cytomegalovirus status with high specificity and sensitivity. In a later analysis, compared with equally common non-associated chains, HLA-associated beta chains were more expanded.

This TCR was recovered from a man aged 40-55 years in good health and CMV-seronegative. Material for sequencing was PBMCs. V gene TRBV2 combines with J gene TRBJ1-2; TRBD1 matches 7 bases. CDR3 loop: CASTGRQGVDYGYTF. The CDR3 nucleotides read TGTGCCAGCACTGGTCGGCAGGGGGTAGACTATGGCTACACCTTC.